Listed here is a single T cell receptor (beta chain). Its antigen is undetermined. TCR beta from blood CD8+ and CD4+ T cells was sequenced. Roughly 0.45 to 1 ug RNA was reverse transcribed with random hexamers. TCRdb recomputed calls from the immunoSEQ multiplex PCR reads with MiXCR, one row per CDR3 protein. The sample shows under 200,000 distinct CDR3 sequences, 95% to 97% of them seen only once. This entry comes from a study of CD8 T cells in Susac syndrome. On the study more broadly: Within the sequenced Susac syndrome patient group, over 5 exhibited active disease and about eight were in remission. Patients with Susac syndrome were therapy-naive, on corticosteroids, or on intravenous immunoglobulin alone at blood draw.

The study, taken as a whole, reports: The Susac syndrome CD4+ T cell repertoires displayed no clonal expansion.

CDR1 and CDR2 (germline): SGDLS, YYNGEE. Trimming pared 0 bases from V and 6 bases from J, leaving 9 bases between. This CDR3 region has 14 residues. J is TRBJ1-4 and V is TRBV9; D unclear. This TCR was recovered from a human donor with Susac syndrome. Sequenced input: CD4+ T cells from PBMCs. CDR3 nucleotide sequence: TGTGCCAGCAGCGTAGCCCTGGAGGATGAAAAACTGTTTTTT. It encodes CASSVALEDEKLFF.